The rows below give T cell receptor beta chains drawn from one sample of a study of T cell repertoires in cytomegalovirus infection. MiXCR, applied by TCRdb to the reads, yields one record per CDR3 protein. Among fewer than 850,000 distinct CDR3 sequences listed, 25% to 30% were seen once. Their recognized antigens are unknown. Sequenced here: cultured CD8+ T cells from PBMCs, sampled from culture after CMV antigen stimulation. The receptors derive from a human donor in good health (CMV status not recorded). Some clones in this sample may be carry-over from other donors' samples. Both conserved end residues are part of each CDR3. D genes are given only for firm matches. The size field is filled for only some rows; it gives once, few, many or a size class.

J: TRBJ2-7
D: TRBD1
length: 14
V: TRBV27
size: many
DNA: TGTGCCAGCAGATTACAGGGGGGATTCCACGAGCAGTACTTC
CDR3: CASRLQGGFHEQYF

J: TRBJ1-2
D: -
length: 17
V: TRBV10-3
size: -
DNA: TGTGCCATCTTGAATAGTAGGGGGACACCGCGTAACTATGGCTACACCTTC
CDR3: CAILNSRGTPRNYGYTF

J: TRBJ2-5
D: -
length: 13
V: TRBV7-2
size: -
DNA: TGTGCCAGCAGCTTAGATTGGGAAGAGACCCAGTACTTC
CDR3: CASSLDWEETQYF

J: TRBJ2-5
D: TRBD1
length: 15
V: TRBV4-1
size: few
DNA: TGCGCCAGCAGCCAAGATGGGGAACAGGGGGAGACCCAGTACTTC
CDR3: CASSQDGEQGETQYF

J: TRBJ1-1
D: -
length: 12
V: TRBV19
size: -
DNA: TGTGCCAGTAAGGCCCCGCACACTGAAGCTTTCTTT
CDR3: CASKAPHTEAFF

J: TRBJ1-3
D: TRBD1
length: 15
V: TRBV7-9
size: -
DNA: TGTGCCAGCAGCTCTCAGGGGGCTTCTGGAAACACCATATATTTT
CDR3: CASSSQGASGNTIYF

J: TRBJ1-2
D: -
length: 15
V: TRBV9
size: many
DNA: TGTGCCAGCAGCGTAGAGGCCACAGGGAATAGAGGCTACACCTTC
CDR3: CASSVEATGNRGYTF

J: TRBJ1-2
D: -
length: 17
V: TRBV6-5
size: few
DNA: TGTGCCAGCAGTTACTCTCAGGGACCTGCTGTTAGCTATGGCTACACCTTC
CDR3: CASSYSQGPAVSYGYTF

J: TRBJ1-2
D: -
length: 15
V: TRBV7-2
size: -
DNA: TGTGCCAACAGCCCGGGGCCCTACTCAAACTATGGCTACACCTTC
CDR3: CANSPGPYSNYGYTF

J: TRBJ1-6
D: -
length: 14
V: TRBV2
size: -
DNA: TGTGCCAGCAGTGCGGGGGCGTTAAATTCACCCCTCCACTTT
CDR3: CASSAGALNSPLHF

J: TRBJ2-1
D: -
length: 16
V: TRBV7-6
size: many
DNA: TGTGCCAGCAGCTTAGCGTACGCGGGGAAATACAATGAGCAGTTCTTC
CDR3: CASSLAYAGKYNEQFF

J: TRBJ1-3
D: -
length: 17
V: TRBV7-9
size: -
DNA: TGTGCCAGCAGCTTAGCGTCATGGCAGGATGCTGGAAACACCATATATTTT
CDR3: CASSLASWQDAGNTIYF

J: TRBJ1-1
D: -
length: 16
V: TRBV7-9
size: -
DNA: TGTGCCAGCAGCTTAGCGTGGGACATGCCGGACACTGAAGCTTTCTTT
CDR3: CASSLAWDMPDTEAFF

J: TRBJ2-3
D: TRBD2
length: 15
V: TRBV5-4
size: few
DNA: TGTGCCAGCAGCTACCCGACTAGCGGGGAAGATACGCAGTATTTT
CDR3: CASSYPTSGEDTQYF

J: TRBJ2-1
D: -
length: 10
V: TRBV7-9
size: many
DNA: TGTGCCATCCAAGACAATGAGCAGTTCTTC
CDR3: CAIQDNEQFF

J: TRBJ2-2
D: -
length: 15
V: TRBV7-9
size: -
DNA: TGTGCCACCCTACCCTTGACCAAAAACACCGGGGAGCTGTTTTTT
CDR3: CATLPLTKNTGELFF

J: TRBJ1-2
D: -
length: 15
V: TRBV7-9
size: -
DNA: TGTGCCAGCAGCTTAGGTGGGGAGAGCAAATATGGCTACACCTTC
CDR3: CASSLGGESKYGYTF

J: TRBJ2-1
D: TRBD1
length: 16
V: TRBV12-5
size: many
DNA: TGTGCTAGTGGTTTTGGTGGGACAGGGGGCAACAATGAGCAGTTCTTC
CDR3: CASGFGGTGGNNEQFF

J: TRBJ1-1
D: -
length: 14
V: TRBV4-3
size: -
DNA: TGCGCCAGCAGCCACAAGTCCCGTATGGCTGAAGCTTTCTTT
CDR3: CASSHKSRMAEAFF

J: TRBJ1-1
D: -
length: 14
V: TRBV19
size: few
DNA: TGTGCCAGTAGTATAGGGGCAGGATACACTGAAGCTTTCTTT
CDR3: CASSIGAGYTEAFF

J: TRBJ2-3
D: -
length: 16
V: TRBV5-5
size: -
DNA: TGTGCCAGCAGCTTGGTAATAGGGGGTAGCAAAGATACGCAGTATTTT
CDR3: CASSLVIGGSKDTQYF

J: TRBJ2-7
D: TRBD2
length: 12
V: TRBV2
size: -
DNA: TGTGCCAGCACGGCGGGAGTCTACGAGCAGTACTTC
CDR3: CASTAGVYEQYF

J: TRBJ2-3
D: -
length: 15
V: TRBV7-9
size: few
DNA: TGTGCCAGCAGCTCTTACACGGGGGACACAGATACGCAGTATTTT
CDR3: CASSSYTGDTDTQYF

J: TRBJ2-2
D: TRBD2
length: 16
V: TRBV12-3/TRBV12-4
size: many
DNA: TGTGCCAGCAGTCTCTTAGCGGGGGGAGACACCGGGGAGCTGTTTTTT
CDR3: CASSLLAGGDTGELFF

J: TRBJ1-6
D: -
length: 14
V: TRBV2
size: -
DNA: TGTGCCAGCAGAGAGCGGGGATCCCTGGAACCCCTCCACTTT
CDR3: CASRERGSLEPLHF

J: TRBJ2-1
D: TRBD2
length: 15
V: TRBV11-2
size: few
DNA: TGTGCCAGCAGTCCATTTCGGGGGGGCCGTAATGAGCAGTTCTTC
CDR3: CASSPFRGGRNEQFF

J: TRBJ1-2
D: -
length: 14
V: TRBV12-3/TRBV12-4
size: -
DNA: TGTGCCAGCAGTTTAGTCCGAACCAACGATGGCTACACCTTC
CDR3: CASSLVRTNDGYTF

J: TRBJ1-2
D: -
length: 18
V: TRBV7-9
size: -
DNA: TGTGCCAGCAGCTTTTTATCAGAGTATCTTCAGGGGTACTATGGCTACACCTTC
CDR3: CASSFLSEYLQGYYGYTF

J: TRBJ2-7
D: -
length: 16
V: TRBV7-2
size: few
DNA: TGTGCCAGCAGCTTAGGGGGAGCGGGACAGGTCGGCGAGCAGTACTTC
CDR3: CASSLGGAGQVGEQYF

J: TRBJ1-2
D: TRBD1
length: 18
V: TRBV7-8
size: many
DNA: TGTGCCAGCAGCCGTTTGGGGACAGGGGGGCCTACTAACTATGGCTACACCTTC
CDR3: CASSRLGTGGPTNYGYTF

J: TRBJ1-2
D: -
length: 16
V: TRBV27
size: -
DNA: TGTGCCAGCAGTTCGGACACGCTTCTCAGTCCCTATGGCTACACCTTC
CDR3: CASSSDTLLSPYGYTF

J: TRBJ2-5
D: -
length: 14
V: TRBV7-9
size: -
DNA: TGTGCCAGCAGCTCCCGCCCGGGGAAAGAGACCCAGTACTTC
CDR3: CASSSRPGKETQYF

J: TRBJ1-5
D: -
length: 13
V: TRBV19
size: few
DNA: TGTGCCAGTACTCCTTATAGCAATCAGCCCCAGCATTTT
CDR3: CASTPYSNQPQHF

J: TRBJ1-6
D: -
length: 14
V: TRBV10-3
size: few
DNA: TGTGCCAGACTCGAAGCAGGGGAAAGGACACCCCTCCACTTT
CDR3: CARLEAGERTPLHF

J: TRBJ1-1
D: -
length: 17
V: TRBV7-4
size: few
DNA: TGTGCCAGCAGCTCACCCCGGTTCGGACAGTTGAACACTGAAGCTTTCTTT
CDR3: CASSSPRFGQLNTEAFF

J: TRBJ2-7
D: -
length: 15
V: TRBV6-5
size: -
DNA: TGTGCCAGCAGTTACGGGGGCGGGGAAGGGTACGAGCAGTACTTC
CDR3: CASSYGGGEGYEQYF